This TCR beta chain emerged from a study of CD8 T cells in ankylosing spondylitis. This clonotype was detected ten times or more. Its antigen is unknown. Quantitative barcoded 5'-RACE was used to prepare TCR beta libraries. TCRdb passed the 5' RACE reads through MiXCR, listing each CDR3 protein once. The table has a few hundred thousand distinct CDR3 sequences, 6% to 8% seen once. Notes on the study in general: Reports of some motif variants in reactive arthritis synovial fluid and blood predate this one. There was reportedly significant enrichment of clones that were disease-linked in matched ankylosing spondylitis synovial fluid. About 8 highly homologous variants made up a TCR beta motif, and this motif appeared characteristic of ankylosing spondylitis blood.

The CDR3 totals 13 residues. V lost 0 bases to trimming and J lost 7 bases, with 10 bases between them. Germline V CDR1 and CDR2: SGHRS, YFSETQ. Input material: blood, either unsorted or a sorted T cell fraction (not recorded which). The chain couples TRBV5-1 to TRBJ1-2; D not certain. This TCR came from a male donor with ankylosing spondylitis. As DNA, the CDR3 is TGCGCCAGCAGCTTGGCTCGGACTAGTGGCTACACCTTC. It is translated as CASSLARTSGYTF. The variable domain in full, with the rest retrieved from reference TRBV5-1 and TRBJ1-2, is KAGVTQTPRYLIKTRGQQVTLSCSPISGHRSVSWYQQTPGQGLQFLFEYFSETQRNKGNFPGRFSGRQFSNSRSEMNVSTLELGDSALYLCASSLARTSGYTFGSGTRLTVV.